This T cell receptor (beta chain) appears in the sequencing data of a study of T cells in localized non-small cell lung cancer. Study-wide results and caveats: Greater T cell density in blood accompanied longer overall survival. The study found T cell clonality highest in uninvolved adjacent lung, above tumor. Sequencing was restricted to one tumor region; therefore, heterogeneity remains possible.

The CDR3 runs 13 residues. In germline, CDR1 is SGHVS, CDR2 FQNEAQ. Trimming removed 4 bases from V and 10 bases from J, with 16 bases in between. TCRdb keeps only in-frame clones here, not all; method: immunoSEQ multiplex PCR. Found here are approximately 26,000 clones, around 90% of them singletons; the top ten hold approximately 3.9%. In regard to this clone: The target antigen is unknown.

The genes are TRBV7-8 and TRBJ2-5; a weak D match, TRBD2 (6 bases). The origin of this receptor is a female donor over 55 with stage II squamous cell lung carcinoma. Sequenced material: peripheral blood, taken before any cancer treatment. For the CDR3, the DNA is TGTGCCAGCAGCTCCGGGGGAGCCTTTTTCCAGTACTTC. Encoded protein: CASSSGGAFFQYF. Combining the CDR3 with reference TRBV7-8 and TRBJ2-5 gives the whole variable domain GAGVSQSPRYKVAKRGQDVALRCDPISGHVSLFWYQQALGQGPEFLTYFQNEAQLDKSGLPSDRFFAERPEGSVSTLKIQRTQQEDSAVYLCASSSGGAFFQYFGPGTRLLVL.